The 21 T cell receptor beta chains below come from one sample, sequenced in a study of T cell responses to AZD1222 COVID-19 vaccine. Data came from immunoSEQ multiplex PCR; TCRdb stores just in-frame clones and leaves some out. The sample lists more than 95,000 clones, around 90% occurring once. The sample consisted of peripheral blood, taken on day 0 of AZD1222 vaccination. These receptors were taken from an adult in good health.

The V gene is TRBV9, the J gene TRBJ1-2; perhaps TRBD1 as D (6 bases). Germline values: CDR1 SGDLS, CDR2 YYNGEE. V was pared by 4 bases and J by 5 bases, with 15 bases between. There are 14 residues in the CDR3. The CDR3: CASSPQGGGYGYTF. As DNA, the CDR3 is TGTGCCAGCAGCCCACAGGGCGGGGGTTATGGCTACACCTTC.

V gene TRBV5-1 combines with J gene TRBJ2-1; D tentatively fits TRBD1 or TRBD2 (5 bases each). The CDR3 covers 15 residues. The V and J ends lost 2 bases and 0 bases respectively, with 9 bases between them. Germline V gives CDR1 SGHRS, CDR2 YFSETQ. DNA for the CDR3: TGCGCCAGCAGCTTATGGGACGGCTCCTACAATGAGCAGTTCTTC. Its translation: CASSLWDGSYNEQFF.

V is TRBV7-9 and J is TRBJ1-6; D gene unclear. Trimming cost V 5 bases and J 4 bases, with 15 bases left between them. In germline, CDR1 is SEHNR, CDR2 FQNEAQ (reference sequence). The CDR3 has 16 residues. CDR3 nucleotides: TGTGCCAGCAGCCACCATGAGGGAATGTATAATTCACCCCTCCACTTT. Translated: CASSHHEGMYNSPLHF.

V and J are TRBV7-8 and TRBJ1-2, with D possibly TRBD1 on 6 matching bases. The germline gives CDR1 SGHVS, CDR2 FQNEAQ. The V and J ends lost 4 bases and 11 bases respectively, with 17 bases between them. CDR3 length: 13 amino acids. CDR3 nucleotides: TGTGCCAGCAGCTCGGACAGTCGGTTAGGGTACACCTTC. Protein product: CASSSDSRLGYTF. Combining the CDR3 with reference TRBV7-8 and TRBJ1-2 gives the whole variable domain GAGVSQSPRYKVAKRGQDVALRCDPISGHVSLFWYQQALGQGPEFLTYFQNEAQLDKSGLPSDRFFAERPEGSVSTLKIQRTQQEDSAVYLCASSSDSRLGYTFGSGTRLTVV.

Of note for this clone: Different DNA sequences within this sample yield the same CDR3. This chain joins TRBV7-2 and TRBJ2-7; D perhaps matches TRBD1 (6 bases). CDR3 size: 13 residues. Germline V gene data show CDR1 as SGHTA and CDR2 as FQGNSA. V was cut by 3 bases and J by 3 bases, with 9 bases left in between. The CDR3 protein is CASSLTGFYEQYF. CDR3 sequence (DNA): TGTGCCAGCAGCTTGACAGGCTTCTACGAGCAGTACTTC.

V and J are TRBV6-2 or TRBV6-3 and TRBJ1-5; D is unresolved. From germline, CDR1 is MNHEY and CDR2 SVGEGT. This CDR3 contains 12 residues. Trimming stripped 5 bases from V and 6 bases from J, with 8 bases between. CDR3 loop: CASSRPVQPQHF. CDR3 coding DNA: TGTGCCAGCAGTAGACCAGTTCAGCCCCAGCATTTT.

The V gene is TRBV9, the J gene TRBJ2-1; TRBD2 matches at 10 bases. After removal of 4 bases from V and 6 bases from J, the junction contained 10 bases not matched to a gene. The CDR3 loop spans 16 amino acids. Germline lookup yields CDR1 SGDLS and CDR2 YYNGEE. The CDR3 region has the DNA TGTGCCAGCAGCCACGGCCCCGGGACTAGCGTCAATGAGCAGTTCTTC. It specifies CASSHGPGTSVNEQFF. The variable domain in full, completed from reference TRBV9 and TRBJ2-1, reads DSGVTQTPKHLITATGQRVTLRCSPRSGDLSVYWYQQSLDQGLQFLIQYYNGEERAKGNILERFSAQQFPDLHSELNLSSLELGDSALYFCASSHGPGTSVNEQFFGPGTRLTVL.

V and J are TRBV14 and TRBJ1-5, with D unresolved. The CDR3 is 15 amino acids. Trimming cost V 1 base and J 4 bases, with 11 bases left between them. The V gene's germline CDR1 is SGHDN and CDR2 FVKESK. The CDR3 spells CASSQGVGWNQPQHF. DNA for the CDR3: TGTGCCAGCAGCCAAGGGGTAGGGTGGAATCAGCCCCAGCATTTT. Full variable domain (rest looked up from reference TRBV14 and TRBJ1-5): EAGVTQFPSHSVIEKGQTVTLRCDPISGHDNLYWYRRVMGKEIKFLLHFVKESKQDESGMPNNRFLAERTGGTYSTLKVQPAELEDSGVYFCASSQGVGWNQPQHFGDGTRLSIL.

The CDR3: CASSISRLWANVLTF. CDR3 sequence (DNA): TGTGCCAGTAGTATAAGTCGCCTTTGGGCCAACGTCCTGACTTTC. This chain links TRBV19 with TRBJ2-6; D remains ambiguous. CDR3 length: 15 residues. V was trimmed by 2 bases and J by 5 bases, leaving 10 bases between them. Germline V gene data show CDR1 as LNHDA and CDR2 as SQIVND (reference sequence).

The CDR3: CASSPYLRDRVRYGYTF. In nucleotides, the CDR3 is TGTGCCAGCAGTCCCTATCTCCGGGACAGGGTTCGCTATGGCTACACCTTC. This sequence joins TRBV6-6 and TRBJ1-2; 9 bases line up with TRBD1. V trimming: 5 bases; J trimming: 4 bases; junction bases outside the gene matches: 14. Germline CDR1 and CDR2: MNHNY and SVGAGI (reference sequence). This CDR3 contains 17 residues.

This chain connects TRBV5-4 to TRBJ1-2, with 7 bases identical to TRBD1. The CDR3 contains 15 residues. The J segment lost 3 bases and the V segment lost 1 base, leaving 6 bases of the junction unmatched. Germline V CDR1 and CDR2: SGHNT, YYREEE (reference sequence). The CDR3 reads CASSLTGTADYGYTF. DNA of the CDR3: TGTGCCAGCAGCTTGACCGGGACAGCCGACTATGGCTACACCTTC. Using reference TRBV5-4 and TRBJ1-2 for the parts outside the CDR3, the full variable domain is ETGVTQSPTHLIKTRGQQVTLRCSSQSGHNTVSWYQQALGQGPQFIFQYYREEENGRGNFPPRFSGLQFPNYSSELNVNALELDDSALYLCASSLTGTADYGYTFGSGTRLTVV.

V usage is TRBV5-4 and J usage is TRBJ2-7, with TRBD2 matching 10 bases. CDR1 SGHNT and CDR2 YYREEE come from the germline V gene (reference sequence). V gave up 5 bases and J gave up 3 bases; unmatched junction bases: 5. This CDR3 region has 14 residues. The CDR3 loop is CASRLAGGNYEQYF. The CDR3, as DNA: TGTGCCAGCAGGTTAGCGGGGGGAAACTACGAGCAGTACTTC.

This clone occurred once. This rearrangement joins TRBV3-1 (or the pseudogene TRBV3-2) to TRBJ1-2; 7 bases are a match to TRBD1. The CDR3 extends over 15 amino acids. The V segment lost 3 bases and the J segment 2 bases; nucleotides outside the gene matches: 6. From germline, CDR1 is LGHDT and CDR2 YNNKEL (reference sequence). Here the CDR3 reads CASSQLVTGNYGYTF. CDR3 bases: TGTGCCAGCAGCCAGCTTGTGACAGGGAACTATGGCTACACCTTC.

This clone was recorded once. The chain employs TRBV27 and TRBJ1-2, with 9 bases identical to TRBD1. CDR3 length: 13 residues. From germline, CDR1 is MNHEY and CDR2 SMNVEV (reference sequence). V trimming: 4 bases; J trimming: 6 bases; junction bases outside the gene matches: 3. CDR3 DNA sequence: TGTGCCAGCAGTTCCCGGACAGGGGATGGCTACACCTTC. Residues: CASSSRTGDGYTF.

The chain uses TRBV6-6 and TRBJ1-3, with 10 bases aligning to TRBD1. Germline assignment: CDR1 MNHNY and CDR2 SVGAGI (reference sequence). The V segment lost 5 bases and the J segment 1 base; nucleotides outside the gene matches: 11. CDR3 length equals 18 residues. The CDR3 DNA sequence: TGTGCCAGCAGTCCCCGGGACAGGGGCGGAAAATCTGGAAACACCATATATTTT. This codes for CASSPRDRGGKSGNTIYF.

CDR3 sequence reads: CASSLGTGSSYEQYF. CDR3 in DNA: TGTGCCAGCAGCTTGGGGACAGGATCCTCCTACGAGCAGTACTTC. The rearrangement links TRBV5-4 to TRBJ2-7, with 7 bases identical to TRBD1. Per the germline V gene, CDR1 is SGHNT and CDR2 is YYREEE (reference sequence). With 0 bases clipped from V and 0 bases from J, the junction kept 3 bases outside the gene matches. CDR3 size: 15 residues.

Written as DNA, the CDR3 is TGCAGCGTTGAAGGGGGGGCGGTCGGGAGACCCTACAATGAGCAGTTCTTC. Translating it yields CSVEGGAVGRPYNEQFF. The V call is TRBV29-1, the J call TRBJ2-1; TRBD1 or TRBD2 may be the D gene (6 bases each). Trimming took 1 base from V and 2 from J, leaving 18 bases between them. This CDR3 contains 17 residues. CDR1 SQVTM and CDR2 ANQGSEA come from the germline V gene.

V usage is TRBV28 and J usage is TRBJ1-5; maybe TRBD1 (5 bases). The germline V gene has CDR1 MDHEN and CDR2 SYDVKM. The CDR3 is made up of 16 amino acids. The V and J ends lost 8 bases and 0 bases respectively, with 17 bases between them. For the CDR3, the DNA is TGTGCCAGCGGGGGAAATCGGGGCTATAGCAATCAGCCCCAGCATTTT. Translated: CASGGNRGYSNQPQHF.

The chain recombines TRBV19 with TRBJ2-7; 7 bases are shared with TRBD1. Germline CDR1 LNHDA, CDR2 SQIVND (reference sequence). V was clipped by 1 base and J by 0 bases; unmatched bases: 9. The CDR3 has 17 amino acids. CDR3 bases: TGTGCCAGTAGTATAGCAGCGAGGCAGGGGGTCTCCTACGAGCAGTACTTC. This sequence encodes CASSIAARQGVSYEQYF.

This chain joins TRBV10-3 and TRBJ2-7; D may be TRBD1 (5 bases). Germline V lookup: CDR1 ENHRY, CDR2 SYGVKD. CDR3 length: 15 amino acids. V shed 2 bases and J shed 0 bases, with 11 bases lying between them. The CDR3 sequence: CAISEAETASYEQYF. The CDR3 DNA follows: TGTGCCATCAGTGAGGCAGAGACAGCCTCCTACGAGCAGTACTTC.

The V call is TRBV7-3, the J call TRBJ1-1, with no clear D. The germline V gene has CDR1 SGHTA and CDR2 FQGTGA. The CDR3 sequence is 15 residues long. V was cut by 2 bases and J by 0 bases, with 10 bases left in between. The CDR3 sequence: CASSLGRMMNTEAFF. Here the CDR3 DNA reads TGTGCCAGCAGCTTAGGAAGGATGATGAACACTGAAGCTTTCTTT.